A selection of T cell receptor beta chains follows, all from one sample in a study of CD8 T cells in Susac syndrome. TCRdb called the immunoSEQ multiplex PCR reads again in MiXCR, with one record for every CDR3 protein. Found here are 160,000 or so distinct CDR3 sequences, around 96% of them singletons; the top ten hold roughly 0.21%. The source material was CD8+ T cells from PBMCs. The receptors originated from a human donor with multiple sclerosis. The CDR3 runs from the conserved cysteine through the conserved F or W. A D gene is named only where the DNA matches it firmly. Size is omitted from some rows. Given values are once, few, many or a class for expanded clones.

j_call clone_size d_call v_call cdr3_aa cdr3_nt
TRBJ2-2 . . TRBV9 CASSADRTTGELFF TGTGCCAGCAGCGCTGACAGAACCACCGGGGAGCTGTTTTTT
TRBJ2-7 once TRBD2 TRBV23-1 CASNKRGSYDEQYF TGCGCCAGCAACAAGCGGGGGAGTTACGACGAGCAGTACTTC
TRBJ2-7 . TRBD1 TRBV2 CASSGPRTGTSYEQYF TGTGCCAGCAGTGGGCCAAGGACAGGAACCTCCTACGAGCAGTACTTC
TRBJ2-7 . . TRBV7-9 CASSLGPDGSEQYF TGTGCCAGCAGCTTAGGGCCCGATGGGAGCGAGCAGTACTTC
TRBJ1-2 . . TRBV2 CASRGQINPDGYTF TGTGCCAGCAGAGGACAGATTAATCCGGATGGCTACACCTTC
TRBJ1-1 . TRBD1 TRBV7-9 CASSLVRGLDTEAFF TGTGCCAGCAGTCTCGTCAGGGGGCTGGACACTGAAGCTTTCTTT
TRBJ2-1 . TRBD2 TRBV28 CASSSLAGGPGEQFF TGTGCCAGCAGTTCCCTAGCGGGGGGGCCGGGTGAGCAGTTCTTC
TRBJ2-2 . . TRBV29-1 CSVAPENTGELFF TGCAGCGTTGCCCCGGAGAACACCGGGGAGCTGTTTTTT
TRBJ1-6 . TRBD1 TRBV6-4 CASRLTGSSYNSPLHF TGTGCCAGCAGATTGACAGGGAGCTCCTATAATTCACCCCTCCACTTT
TRBJ1-3 . . TRBV11-2 CASSPGSGNTIYF TGTGCCAGCAGCCCGGGATCGGGAAACACCATATATTTT
TRBJ1-1 . TRBD1 TRBV5-1 CASSLSGTGVTEAFF TGCGCCAGCAGCTTATCCGGGACAGGGGTCACTGAAGCTTTCTTT
TRBJ2-2 once . TRBV11-2 CASSLAGQLPGELFF TGTGCCAGCAGCTTAGCGGGACAACTTCCCGGGGAGCTGTTTTTT
TRBJ2-7 . . TRBV30 CAWSVRRDEQYF TGTGCCTGGAGTGTACGCCGGGATGAGCAGTACTTC
TRBJ1-6 . . TRBV7-9 CASSTGQTRSPLHF TGTGCCAGCAGCACCGGACAGACTCGTTCACCCCTCCACTTT
TRBJ2-7 . . TRBV7-9 CARHYEQYF TGTGCCAGGCACTACGAGCAGTACTTC
TRBJ1-2 . . TRBV29-1 CSVATQAPFYGYTF TGCAGCGTTGCCACCCAGGCCCCTTTCTATGGCTACACCTTC
TRBJ2-7 . . TRBV4-3 CASSQRTEASYEQYF TGCGCCAGCAGCCAACGGACCGAGGCCTCCTACGAGCAGTACTTC
TRBJ1-2 . . TRBV6-5 CASSYGAHRVKLYGYTF TGTGCCAGCAGTTACGGGGCCCACAGGGTGAAACTGTATGGCTACACCTTC
TRBJ1-2 . . TRBV12-3/TRBV12-4 CASSPGGNYGYTF TGTGCCAGCTCCCCCGGGGGCAACTATGGCTACACCTTC
TRBJ2-1 . . TRBV15 CATSVGGSSYNEQFF TGTGCCACCAGCGTCGGGGGCTCCTCTTACAATGAGCAGTTCTTC
TRBJ2-5 . TRBD2 TRBV14 CASSQVIGLGQETQYF TGTGCCAGCAGCCAAGTGATTGGACTAGGACAAGAGACCCAGTACTTC
TRBJ1-6 . . TRBV30 CAWSAGSPLHF TGTGCCTGGAGTGCGGGTTCACCCCTCCACTTT
TRBJ2-1 . . TRBV2 CASSEDRYNEQFF TGTGCCAGCAGTGAGGACAGATACAATGAGCAGTTCTTC
TRBJ2-2 . . TRBV4-1 CASRIRQQATGELFF TGCGCCAGCAGGATCCGACAGCAGGCCACCGGGGAGCTGTTTTTT
TRBJ1-6 . TRBD1 TRBV28 CASTVGGRNSPLHF TGTGCCAGCACCGTAGGGGGCCGAAATTCACCCCTCCACTTT
TRBJ2-5 . . TRBV12-3/TRBV12-4 CASSLSHWAQETQYF TGTGCCAGCAGTTTATCCCACTGGGCACAAGAGACCCAGTACTTC
TRBJ2-7 . . TRBV29-1 CSVETGNPYEQYF TGCAGCGTTGAAACAGGGAACCCCTACGAGCAGTACTTC
TRBJ1-1 . . TRBV6-5 CASSYSGLGTEAFF TGTGCCAGCAGTTACTCAGGGTTGGGTACTGAAGCTTTCTTT
TRBJ1-1 . TRBD1 TRBV20-1 CSARDEETGGTEAFF TGCAGTGCTAGAGATGAAGAGACAGGGGGCACTGAAGCTTTCTTT
TRBJ2-7 . . TRBV11-1 CASSFTGDPYEQYF TGTGCCAGCAGCTTTACAGGAGACCCCTACGAGCAGTACTTC
TRBJ2-1 . TRBD2 TRBV7-9 CASSLPGGTENEQFF TGTGCCAGCAGCTTACCGGGGGGGACCGAAAATGAGCAGTTCTTC
TRBJ2-4 . TRBD1 TRBV4-2 CASSQVEGAAKNIQYF TGTGCCAGCAGCCAGGTAGAGGGGGCGGCCAAAAACATTCAGTACTTC
TRBJ1-1 . . TRBV5-1 CASSLNPGLNTEAFF TGCGCCAGCAGCTTGAATCCAGGATTAAACACTGAAGCTTTCTTT
TRBJ2-7 . . TRBV29-1 CSGLGRDEQYF TGCAGCGGCCTAGGGCGCGACGAGCAGTACTTC
TRBJ2-1 . TRBD1 TRBV9 CASSGNRGGGALGQFF TGTGCCAGCAGCGGGAACAGGGGCGGTGGGGCACTGGGGCAGTTCTTC
TRBJ1-1 . TRBD1 TRBV4-3 CASSDHFRDRGLIEAFF TGCGCCAGCAGCGATCATTTCCGGGACAGGGGGCTTATTGAAGCTTTCTTT
TRBJ1-1 . . TRBV2 CASIVNTEAFF TGTGCCAGCATAGTTAACACTGAAGCTTTCTTT
TRBJ2-1 . . TRBV28 CASSLLPGSDNEQFF TGTGCCAGCAGTTTATTACCGGGGAGCGACAATGAGCAGTTCTTC
TRBJ1-6 . TRBD1 TRBV10-2 CASRTGGSPLHF TGCGCCAGCAGGACAGGGGGATCACCCCTCCACTTT
TRBJ2-3 . TRBD1 TRBV9 CASSVAPGGTHPTDTQYF TGTGCCAGCAGCGTAGCTCCAGGGGGCACTCACCCCACAGATACGCAGTATTTT
TRBJ2-3 . . TRBV12-3/TRBV12-4 CASKGAGDTDTQYF TGTGCCAGCAAAGGGGCAGGGGATACAGATACGCAGTATTTT